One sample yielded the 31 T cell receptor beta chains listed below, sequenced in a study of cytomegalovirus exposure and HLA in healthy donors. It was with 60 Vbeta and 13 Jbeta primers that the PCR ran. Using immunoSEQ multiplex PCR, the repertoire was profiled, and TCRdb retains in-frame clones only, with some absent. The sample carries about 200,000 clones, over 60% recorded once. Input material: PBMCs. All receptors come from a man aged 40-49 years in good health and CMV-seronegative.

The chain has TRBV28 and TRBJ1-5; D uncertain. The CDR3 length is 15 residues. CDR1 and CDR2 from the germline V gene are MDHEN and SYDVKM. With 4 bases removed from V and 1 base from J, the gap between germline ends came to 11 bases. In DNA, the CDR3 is TGTGCCAGCAGTTCTCTTGGCCGCAGCAATCAGCCCCAGCATTTT. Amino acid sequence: CASSSLGRSNQPQHF.

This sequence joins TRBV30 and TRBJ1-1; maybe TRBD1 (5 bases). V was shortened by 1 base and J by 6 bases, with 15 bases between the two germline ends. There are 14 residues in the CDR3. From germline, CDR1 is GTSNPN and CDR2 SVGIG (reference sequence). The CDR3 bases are TGTGCCTGGAGTGATGGACAAGGGGCCGCTGAAGCTTTCTTT. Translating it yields CAWSDGQGAAEAFF.

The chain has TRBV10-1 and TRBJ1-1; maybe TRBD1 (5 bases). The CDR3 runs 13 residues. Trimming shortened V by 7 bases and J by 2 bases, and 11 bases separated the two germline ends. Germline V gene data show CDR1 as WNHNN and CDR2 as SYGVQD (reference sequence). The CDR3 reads CASKRDGNTEAFF. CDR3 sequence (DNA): TGCGCCAGCAAGCGGGACGGAAACACTGAAGCTTTCTTT.

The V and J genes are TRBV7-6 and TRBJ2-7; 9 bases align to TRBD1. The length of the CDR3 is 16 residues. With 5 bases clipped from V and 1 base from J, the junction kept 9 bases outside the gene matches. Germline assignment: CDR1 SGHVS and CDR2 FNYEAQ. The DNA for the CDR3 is TGTGCCAGCAGCCTAGAGACAGGGGGTATTTCCTACGAGCAGTACTTC. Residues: CASSLETGGISYEQYF.

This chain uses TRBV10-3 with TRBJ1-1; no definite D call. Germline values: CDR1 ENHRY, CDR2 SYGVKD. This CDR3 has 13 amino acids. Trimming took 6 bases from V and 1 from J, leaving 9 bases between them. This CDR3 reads CAISEKPNTEAFF. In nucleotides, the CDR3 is TGTGCCATCAGCGAGAAGCCGAACACTGAAGCTTTCTTT.

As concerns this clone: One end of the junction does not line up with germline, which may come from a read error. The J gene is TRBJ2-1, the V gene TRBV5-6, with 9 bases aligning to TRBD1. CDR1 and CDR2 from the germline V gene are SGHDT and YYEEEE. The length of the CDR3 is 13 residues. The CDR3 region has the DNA TGTGCCAGCAGTTTGGGACAGGGCTTTGAGCAGTTCTTC. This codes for CASSLGQGFEQFF. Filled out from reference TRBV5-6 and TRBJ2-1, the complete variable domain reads DAGVTQSPTHLIKTRGQQVTLRCSPKSGHDTVSWYQQALGQGPQFIFQYYEEEERQRGNFPDRFSGHQFPNYSSELNVNALLLGDSALYLCASSLGQGFEQFFGPGTRLTVL.

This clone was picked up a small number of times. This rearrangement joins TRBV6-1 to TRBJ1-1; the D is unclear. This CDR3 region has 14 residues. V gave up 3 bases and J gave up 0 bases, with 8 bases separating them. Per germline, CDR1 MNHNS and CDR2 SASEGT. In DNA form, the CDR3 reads TGTGCCAGCAGTGAGGAGCGTATGAACACTGAAGCTTTCTTT. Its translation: CASSEERMNTEAFF.

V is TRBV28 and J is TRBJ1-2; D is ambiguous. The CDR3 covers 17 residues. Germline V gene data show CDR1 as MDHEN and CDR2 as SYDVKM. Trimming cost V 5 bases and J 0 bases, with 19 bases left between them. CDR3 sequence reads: CASSPPGALGANYGYTF. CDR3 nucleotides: TGTGCCAGCAGTCCCCCGGGAGCCCTAGGCGCTAACTATGGCTACACCTTC.

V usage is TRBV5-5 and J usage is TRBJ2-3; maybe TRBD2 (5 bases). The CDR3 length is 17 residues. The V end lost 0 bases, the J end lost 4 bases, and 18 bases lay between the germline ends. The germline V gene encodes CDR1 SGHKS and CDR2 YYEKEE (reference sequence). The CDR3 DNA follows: TGTGCCAGCAGCTTGGCCACGGGAAAGGATCCCCCAGATACGCAGTATTTT. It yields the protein CASSLATGKDPPDTQYF.

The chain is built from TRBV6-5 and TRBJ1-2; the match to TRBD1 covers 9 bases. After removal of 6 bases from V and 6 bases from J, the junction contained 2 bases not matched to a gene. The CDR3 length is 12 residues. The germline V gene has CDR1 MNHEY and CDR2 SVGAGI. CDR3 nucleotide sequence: TGTGCCAGCAGCACAGGGGGCGATGGCTACACCTTC. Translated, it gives CASSTGGDGYTF.

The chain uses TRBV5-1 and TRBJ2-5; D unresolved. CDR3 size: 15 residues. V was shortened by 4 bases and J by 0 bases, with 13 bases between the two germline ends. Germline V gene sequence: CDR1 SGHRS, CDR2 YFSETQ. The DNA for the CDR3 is TGCGCCAGCAGCCCATTGACTCGGTACCAAGAGACCCAGTACTTC. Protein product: CASSPLTRYQETQYF.

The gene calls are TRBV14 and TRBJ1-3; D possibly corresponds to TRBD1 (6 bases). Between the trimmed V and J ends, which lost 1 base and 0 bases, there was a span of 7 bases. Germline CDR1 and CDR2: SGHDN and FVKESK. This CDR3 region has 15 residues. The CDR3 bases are TGTGCCAGCAGCCAAGGGACAGCCTCTGGAAACACCATATATTTT. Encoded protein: CASSQGTASGNTIYF.

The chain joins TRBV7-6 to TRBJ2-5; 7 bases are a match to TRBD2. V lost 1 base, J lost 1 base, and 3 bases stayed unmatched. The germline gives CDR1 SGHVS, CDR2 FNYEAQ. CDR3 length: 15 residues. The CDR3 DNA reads TGTGCCAGCAGCTTAGACGGGAGGAGCCAAGAGACCCAGTACTTC. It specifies CASSLDGRSQETQYF.

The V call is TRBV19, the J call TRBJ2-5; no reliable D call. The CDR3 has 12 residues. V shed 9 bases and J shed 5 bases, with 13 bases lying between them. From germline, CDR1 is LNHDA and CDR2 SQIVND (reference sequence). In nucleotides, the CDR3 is TGTGCCAGGGGCCCCCGTCGGGAGACCCAGTACTTC. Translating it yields CARGPRRETQYF. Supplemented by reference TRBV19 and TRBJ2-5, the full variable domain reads DGGITQSPKYLFRKEGQNVTLSCEQNLNHDAMYWYRQDPGQGLRLIYYSQIVNDFQKGDIAEGYSVSREKKESFPLTVTSAQKNPTAFYLCARGPRRETQYFGPGTRLLVL.

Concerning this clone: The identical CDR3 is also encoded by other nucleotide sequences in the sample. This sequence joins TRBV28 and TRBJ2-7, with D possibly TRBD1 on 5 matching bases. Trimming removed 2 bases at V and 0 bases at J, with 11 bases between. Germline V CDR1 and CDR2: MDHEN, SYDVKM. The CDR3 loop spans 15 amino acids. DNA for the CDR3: TGTGCCAGCAGTTTACCAAGACAGAGCTCCTACGAGCAGTACTTC. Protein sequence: CASSLPRQSSYEQYF.

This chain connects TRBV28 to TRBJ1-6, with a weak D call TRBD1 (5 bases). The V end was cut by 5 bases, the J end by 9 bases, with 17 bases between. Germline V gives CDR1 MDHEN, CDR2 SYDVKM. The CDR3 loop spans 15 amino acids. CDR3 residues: CASSPLAGRGSPLHF. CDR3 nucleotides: TGTGCCAGCAGTCCGCTGGCAGGGCGAGGTTCACCCCTCCACTTT. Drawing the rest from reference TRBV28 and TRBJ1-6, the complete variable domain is DVKVTQSSRYLVKRTGEKVFLECVQDMDHENMFWYRQDPGLGLRLIYFSYDVKMKEKGDIPEGYSVSREKKERFSLILESASTNQTSMYLCASSPLAGRGSPLHFGNGTRLTVT.

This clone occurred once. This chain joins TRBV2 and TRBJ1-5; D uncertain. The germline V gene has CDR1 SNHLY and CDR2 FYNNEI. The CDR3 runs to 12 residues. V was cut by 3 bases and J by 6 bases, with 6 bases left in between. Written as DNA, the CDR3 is TGTGCCAGCAGTGATATGTTTCAGCCCCAGCATTTT. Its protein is CASSDMFQPQHF.

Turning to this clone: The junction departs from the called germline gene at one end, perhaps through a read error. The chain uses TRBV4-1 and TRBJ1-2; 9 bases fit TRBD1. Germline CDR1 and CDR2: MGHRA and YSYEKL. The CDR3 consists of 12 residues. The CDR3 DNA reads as TGCGCCAGCAGCCAATTCCCGGGACAGGGCTCCTTC. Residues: CASSQFPGQGSF.

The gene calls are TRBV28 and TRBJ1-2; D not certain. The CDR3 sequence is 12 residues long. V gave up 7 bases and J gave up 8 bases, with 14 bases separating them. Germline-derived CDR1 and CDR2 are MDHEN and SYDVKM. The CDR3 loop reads CASIREGQGYTF. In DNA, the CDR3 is TGTGCCAGCATCAGAGAGGGCCAAGGCTACACCTTC.

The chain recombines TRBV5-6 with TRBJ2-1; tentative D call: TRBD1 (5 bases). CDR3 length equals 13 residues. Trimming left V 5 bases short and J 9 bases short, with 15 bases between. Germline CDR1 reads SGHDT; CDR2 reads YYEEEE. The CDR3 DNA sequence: TGTGCCAGCAGTCTCGTGGGGCTGGGTGAGCAGTTCTTC. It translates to CASSLVGLGEQFF. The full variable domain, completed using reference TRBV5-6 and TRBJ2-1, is DAGVTQSPTHLIKTRGQQVTLRCSPKSGHDTVSWYQQALGQGPQFIFQYYEEEERQRGNFPDRFSGHQFPNYSSELNVNALLLGDSALYLCASSLVGLGEQFFGPGTRLTVL.

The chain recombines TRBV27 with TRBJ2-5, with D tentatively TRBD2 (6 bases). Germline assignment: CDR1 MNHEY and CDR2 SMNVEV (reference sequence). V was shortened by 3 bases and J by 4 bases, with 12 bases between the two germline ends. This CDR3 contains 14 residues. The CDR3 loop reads CASSLSGSPETQYF. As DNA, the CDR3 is TGTGCCAGCAGTTTGTCCGGGAGTCCAGAGACCCAGTACTTC.

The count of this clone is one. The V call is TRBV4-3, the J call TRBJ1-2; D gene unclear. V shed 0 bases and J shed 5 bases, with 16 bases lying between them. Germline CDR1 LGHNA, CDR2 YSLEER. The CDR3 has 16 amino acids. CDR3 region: CASSQDRSRRAYGYTF. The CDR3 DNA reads TGCGCCAGCAGCCAAGATCGATCACGTCGCGCTTATGGCTACACCTTC.

The CDR3 region has the DNA TGTGCCAGCTCACCACCGCGGGGAGAGGTGGCCGGGGAGCTGTTTTTT. As protein: CASSPPRGEVAGELFF. The gene calls are TRBV18 and TRBJ2-2, with D tentatively TRBD2 (6 bases). CDR1 and CDR2 from the germline V gene are KGHSH and LQKENI. Trimming left V 0 bases short and J 6 bases short, with 14 bases between. The CDR3 consists of 16 residues.

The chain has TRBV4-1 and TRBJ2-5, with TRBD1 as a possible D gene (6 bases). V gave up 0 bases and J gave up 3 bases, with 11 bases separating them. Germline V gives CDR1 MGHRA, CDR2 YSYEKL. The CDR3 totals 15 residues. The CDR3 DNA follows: TGCGCCAGCAGCCAAGATAGACAGGACGAAGAGACCCAGTACTTC. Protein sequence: CASSQDRQDEETQYF.

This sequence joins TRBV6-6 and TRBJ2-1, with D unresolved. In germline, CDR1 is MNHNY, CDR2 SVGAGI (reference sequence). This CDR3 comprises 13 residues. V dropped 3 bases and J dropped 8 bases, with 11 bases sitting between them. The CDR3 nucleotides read TGTGCCAGCAGTTATCTTCCGTCGGATGAGCAGTTCTTC. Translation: CASSYLPSDEQFF.

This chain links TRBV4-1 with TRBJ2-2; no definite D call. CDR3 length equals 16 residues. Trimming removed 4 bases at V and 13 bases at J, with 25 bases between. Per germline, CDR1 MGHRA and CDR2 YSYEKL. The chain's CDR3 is CASSPQTPPPPMGLFF. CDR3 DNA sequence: TGCGCCAGCAGCCCACAGACACCACCCCCACCAATGGGGCTGTTTTTT.

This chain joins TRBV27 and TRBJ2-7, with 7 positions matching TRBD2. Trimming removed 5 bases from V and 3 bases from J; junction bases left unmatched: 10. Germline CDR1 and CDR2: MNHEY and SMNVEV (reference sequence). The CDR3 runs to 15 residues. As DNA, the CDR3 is TGTGCCAGCAGTGTGCTAGCGGAGCCCTACTACGAGCAGTACTTC. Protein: CASSVLAEPYYEQYF.

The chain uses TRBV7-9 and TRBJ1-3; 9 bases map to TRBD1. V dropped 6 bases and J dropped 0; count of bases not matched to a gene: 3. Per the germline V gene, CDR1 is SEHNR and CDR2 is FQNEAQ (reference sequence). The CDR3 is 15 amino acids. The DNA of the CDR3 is TGTGCCAGCAGAGGACAGGGGATCTCTGGAAACACCATATATTTT. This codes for CASRGQGISGNTIYF.

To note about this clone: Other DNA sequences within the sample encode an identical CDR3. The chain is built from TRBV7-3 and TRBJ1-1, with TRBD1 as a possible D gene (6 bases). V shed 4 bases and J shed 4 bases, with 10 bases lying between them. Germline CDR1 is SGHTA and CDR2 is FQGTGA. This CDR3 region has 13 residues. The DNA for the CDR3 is TGTGCCAGCAGCTCCCAGGGGAGCACTGAAGCTTTCTTT. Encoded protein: CASSSQGSTEAFF.

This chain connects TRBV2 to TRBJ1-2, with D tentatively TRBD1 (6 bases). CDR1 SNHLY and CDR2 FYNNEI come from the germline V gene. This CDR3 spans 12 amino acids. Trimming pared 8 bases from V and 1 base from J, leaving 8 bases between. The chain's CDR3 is CASEGVNYGYTF. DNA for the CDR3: TGTGCCAGCGAGGGGGTTAACTATGGCTACACCTTC.

This CDR3 is CASSETWTGGAEQYF. The DNA for the CDR3 is TGTGCCAGCAGTGAAACATGGACAGGGGGCGCCGAGCAGTACTTC. This chain links TRBV6-1 with TRBJ2-7; TRBD1 matches at 11 bases. V lost 2 bases and J lost 6; bases outside the gene matches: 6. Germline V gene data show CDR1 as MNHNS and CDR2 as SASEGT. This CDR3 has 15 amino acids.